This TCR beta chain emerged from a study of blood T cell repertoires in COVID-19. Per germline, CDR1 SGDLS and CDR2 YYNGEE. V lost 5 bases and J lost 5, with 12 bases in between. The CDR3 consists of 13 residues. The method was immunoSEQ multiplex PCR; TCRdb's version includes in-frame clones alone and lacks a portion of them. The data contain approximately 190,000 clones, 84% of them singletons. The clonotype comes from a man between 35 and 55 years old who had recovered from COVID-19. The rearrangement uses TRBV9 and TRBJ2-3; no clear D gene. The sequencing sample was made of PBMCs or T cells enriched from blood (not recorded which). The CDR3 bases are TGTGCCAGCAGTCCGAATTACGGAGATACGCAGTATTTT. The encoded protein is CASSPNYGDTQYF.